These 27 T cell receptor beta chains came from one sample sequenced in a study of blood T cells in healthy people across ages. Through a sample-barcoded 5' primer and a J-beta primer mix, a second PCR was run for about 6 to 12 cycles. TCRdb reprocessed the 5' RACE reads with MiXCR, giving one entry per CDR3 protein. The sample holds roughly 800,000 distinct CDR3 sequences, roughly 60% seen once. Sequencing was performed on blood. These TCRs come from a man between 25 and 39 years old in good health.

The rearrangement links TRBV12-3 or TRBV12-4 to TRBJ1-2; TRBD1 aligns across 8 bases. The CDR3 totals 14 residues. V shed 5 bases, J shed 8 bases, and the junction held 10 bases outside the gene matches. In DNA form, the CDR3 reads TGTGCCAGCAGTCCACTGGACAGGGTGGAGGGCTACACCTTC. This translates into CASSPLDRVEGYTF.

The CDR3 DNA reads as TGTGCCAGCAGCGCCGGGAGCGGCTCCTACGAGCAGTACTTC. Translating gives CASSAGSGSYEQYF. The chain uses TRBV7-6 and TRBJ2-7, with D possibly TRBD2 on 6 matching bases. Germline CDR1 and CDR2: SGHVS and FNYEAQ. The CDR3 sequence is 14 residues long. V lost 5 bases and J 0 bases, leaving 11 bases between the germline ends.

CDR3 protein: CASSPLRGTEPQHF. DNA for the CDR3: TGTGCCAGCTCACCACTAAGGGGCACCGAGCCCCAGCATTTT. The chain is built from TRBV18 and TRBJ1-5; tentative D call: TRBD1 (5 bases). Trimming took off 1 base at V and 8 bases at J, with 12 bases between the two ends. The CDR3 totals 14 residues. Per germline, CDR1 KGHSH and CDR2 LQKENI.

A few counts support this clonotype. The chain uses TRBV28 and TRBJ2-7, with TRBD1 as a possible D gene (6 bases). The V and J ends lost 6 bases and 2 bases respectively, with 11 bases between them. The CDR3 is 13 residues long. Germline V lookup: CDR1 MDHEN, CDR2 SYDVKM. This CDR3 reads CASSLRGTYEQYF. The DNA for the CDR3 is TGTGCCAGCAGCCTGAGGGGGACCTACGAGCAGTACTTC.

This chain uses TRBV20-1 with TRBJ1-6; 9 nucleotides match TRBD1. Germline loops: CDR1 DFQATT, CDR2 SNEGSKA (reference sequence). The CDR3 is made up of 13 amino acids. The trim removed 8 bases at V and 10 bases at J, leaving 9 bases unmatched. The CDR3 region has the DNA TGCAGTACGACACAGGGGGCCGAGTCACCCCTCCACTTT. Protein: CSTTQGAESPLHF.

This sequence joins TRBV14 and TRBJ2-1; D is unclear. This CDR3 is built from 12 residues. CDR1 SGHDN and CDR2 FVKESK come from the germline V gene. The germline V and J ends were trimmed by 4 bases and 8 bases, with 9 bases remaining between them. The CDR3 nucleotides are TGTGCCAGCAGCCCCCAGCGCCATGAGCAGTTCTTC. As protein: CASSPQRHEQFF.

The V gene is TRBV12-5, the J gene TRBJ2-1; tentative D call: TRBD1 (5 bases). Trimming removed 4 bases from V and 0 bases from J, with 10 bases in between. This CDR3 is 15 amino acids long. The germline V gene has CDR1 LGHNT and CDR2 FRNRAP. In nucleotides, the CDR3 is TGTGCTAGTGGTTCAGGGCAGAGCTCCTACAATGAGCAGTTCTTC. Protein: CASGSGQSSYNEQFF.

The V and J genes are TRBV20-1 and TRBJ2-4; D is uncertain. Per the germline V gene, CDR1 is DFQATT and CDR2 is SNEGSKA (reference sequence). V was trimmed by 2 bases and J by 13 bases, leaving 24 bases between them. This CDR3 is 15 amino acids long. CDR3 amino acids: CSARPTRVASLEQYF. The CDR3 DNA reads as TGCAGTGCTAGACCCACCCGGGTTGCTTCTCTTGAGCAGTACTTC.

This clonotype has more than one count but fewer than ten. The V call is TRBV7-6, the J call TRBJ2-7; maybe TRBD2 (6 bases). The CDR3 is 17 amino acids. Germline CDR1 reads SGHVS; CDR2 reads FNYEAQ. V was clipped by 0 bases and J by 4 bases, with 19 bases between them. CDR3 amino acids: CASSLARSGGSGYEQYF. The CDR3 bases are TGTGCCAGCAGCTTAGCGCGGTCCGGGGGATCAGGGTACGAGCAGTACTTC.

The chain links TRBV4-2 to TRBJ2-1; the match to TRBD2 covers 9 bases. This CDR3 has 17 amino acids. J lost 6 bases, V lost 5 bases, and 14 bases had no gene match. CDR1 is LGHNA and CDR2 is YNFKEQ in the germline V gene. CDR3 nucleotides: TGTGCCAGCAGCAAGGAGGGCGGGAGGGCCTTGGGCAATGAGCAGTTCTTC. This codes for CASSKEGGRALGNEQFF.

The chain links TRBV5-1 to TRBJ1-1; D call uncertain. Per germline, CDR1 SGHRS and CDR2 YFSETQ. Trimming cost V 4 bases and J 2 bases, with 12 bases left between them. There are 14 residues in the CDR3. Written as DNA, the CDR3 is TGCGCCAGCAGCAGCGGGATTGATAACACTGAAGCTTTCTTT. Translating gives CASSSGIDNTEAFF.

V gene TRBV6-2 or TRBV6-3 combines with J gene TRBJ2-3; D uncertain. The CDR3 is 15 amino acids. V lost 3 bases to trimming and J lost 5 bases, with 15 bases between them. Germline values: CDR1 MNHEY, CDR2 SVGEGT. CDR3 region: CASSYRGRSGDTQYF. The CDR3 nucleotides are TGTGCCAGCAGTTATAGAGGCAGGTCAGGAGATACGCAGTATTTT.

This clonotype was recorded only once. The chain has TRBV18 and TRBJ2-7, with D tentatively TRBD1 or TRBD2 (5 bases each). Germline assignment: CDR1 KGHSH and CDR2 LQKENI. V lost 0 bases to trimming and J lost 1 base, with 10 bases between them. This CDR3 is 15 amino acids long. CDR3 DNA: TGTGCCAGCTCACCACCGAGGGGTCCTTCCTACGAGCAGTACTTC. It yields the protein CASSPPRGPSYEQYF.

The V and J genes are TRBV29-1 and TRBJ2-5; no clear D. Germline V gene sequence: CDR1 SQVTM, CDR2 ANQGSEA. The CDR3 length is 12 residues. V lost 7 bases to trimming and J lost 3 bases, with 12 bases between them. The CDR3 DNA is TGCAGCGCCAAGAGTACAGAAGAGACCCAGTACTTC. It specifies CSAKSTEETQYF.

J is TRBJ2-7 and V is TRBV5-6; 8 bases are shared with TRBD2. The assigned J gene may be wrong: the sequence end matches TRBJ2-5 better. CDR3 size: 16 residues. Germline V CDR1 and CDR2: SGHDT, YYEEEE. CDR3 amino acids: CASSLGPREGRETQYF. For the CDR3, the DNA is TGTGCCAGCAGCTTGGGGCCACGGGAGGGCCGAGAGACCCAGTACTTC.

This chain joins TRBV20-1 and TRBJ2-1, with a weak D call TRBD2 (6 bases). Between the trimmed V and J ends, which lost 3 bases and 2 bases, there was a span of 17 bases. Germline CDR1 is DFQATT and CDR2 is SNEGSKA (reference sequence). CDR3 length: 16 residues. Here the CDR3 reads CSASNPGLQTYNEQFF. CDR3 in DNA: TGCAGTGCTAGCAATCCGGGACTCCAAACCTACAATGAGCAGTTCTTC.

This clonotype was seen just once. The genes are TRBV24-1 and TRBJ2-7; TRBD2 matches at 7 bases. J was trimmed by 1 base and V by 10 bases; bases with no gene match: 12. The CDR3 contains 15 residues. Germline V gene sequence: CDR1 KGHDR, CDR2 SFDVKD. Here the CDR3 reads CATDSGASGSYEQYF. The CDR3 DNA reads as TGTGCCACGGATTCGGGAGCTAGCGGTTCCTACGAGCAGTACTTC.

In the case of this clonotype: One junction end disagrees with the germline gene, perhaps due to a read error. V usage is TRBV27 and J usage is TRBJ2-6; D is possibly TRBD1 (5 bases). Germline V lookup: CDR1 MNHEY, CDR2 SMNVEV (reference sequence). The CDR3 has 16 amino acids. The CDR3 loop reads CASSFFQGSGASVLTF. Here the CDR3 DNA reads TGTGCCAGCAGTTTTTTCCAGGGATCTGGGGCCAGCGTCCTGACTTTC.

V and J are TRBV12-3 or TRBV12-4 and TRBJ2-5; 10 nucleotides agree with TRBD1. The better agreement between TRBJ2-7 and the DNA end casts doubt on the J call. The CDR3 covers 14 residues. The CDR3 spells CASSPGQGRNEQYF. The CDR3, as DNA: TGTGCCAGCAGTCCGGGACAGGGGAGGAACGAGCAGTACTTC.

The V call is TRBV29-1, the J call TRBJ2-1; D remains ambiguous. Germline-derived CDR1 and CDR2 are SQVTM and ANQGSEA. The CDR3 covers 13 residues. V was cut by 4 bases and J by 4 bases, with 11 bases left in between. This chain's CDR3 is CSVADVGYNEQFF. The CDR3 bases are TGCAGCGTTGCGGACGTCGGTTACAATGAGCAGTTCTTC.

The rearrangement uses TRBV21-1 and TRBJ1-5. TRBV21-1 is a listed pseudogene. The CDR3 loop spans 17 amino acids. CDR3 nucleotide sequence: TGTGCCAGCAGCAAAAGGGACGGGGGACAAGCGGGGAAGCACCAGCATTTT. This codes for CASSKRDGGQAGKHQHF.

The V call is TRBV4-1, the J call TRBJ2-2; D remains ambiguous. This CDR3 is 17 amino acids long. Trimming cost V 2 bases and J 1 base, with 14 bases left between them. Germline lookup yields CDR1 MGHRA and CDR2 YSYEKL. CDR3 protein: CASSQQDLFLNTGELFF. The DNA for the CDR3 is TGCGCCAGCAGCCAACAGGACCTCTTCCTGAACACCGGGGAGCTGTTTTTT.

The chain employs TRBV4-3 and TRBJ1-2; D remains unclear. Germline CDR1 and CDR2: LGHNA and YSLEER. This CDR3 contains 13 residues. V lost 1 base and J lost 5, with 8 bases in between. CDR3 sequence: CASSQVVQYGYTF. CDR3 sequence (DNA): TGCGCCAGCAGCCAAGTGGTTCAATATGGCTACACCTTC.

Concerning this clonotype: An end of the junction differs from the germline gene, which may be a read error. The chain combines TRBV7-8 with TRBJ2-7; 9 nucleotides align to TRBD2. This CDR3 is built from 16 residues. The germline CDR1 and CDR2 sequences are SGHVS and FQNEAQ. The DNA for the CDR3 is TGTGCCAGCAGCTTCGACGGGACTAGCCCCTCCGACGAGCAGTACTTC. It codes for CASSFDGTSPSDEQYF.

The chain has TRBV29-1 and TRBJ2-3; 13 bases fit TRBD2. The CDR3 loop spans 17 amino acids. Germline assignment: CDR1 SQVTM and CDR2 ANQGSEA. V lost 1 base to trimming and J lost 5 bases; unmatched junction nucleotides: 9. The CDR3, as DNA: TGCAGCGTTGAAGCACAACTAGCGGGGGGGCCCTTAGATACGCAGTATTTT. Residues: CSVEAQLAGGPLDTQYF.

The chain couples TRBV28 to TRBJ2-7, with 12 bases aligning to TRBD2. CDR1 and CDR2 (germline): MDHEN, SYDVKM. The CDR3 covers 13 residues. The V gene end was trimmed by 8 bases and the J gene end by 6 bases; junction bases not matched to a gene: 5. The CDR3 protein is CASFGLAGSEQYF. The CDR3 DNA sequence: TGTGCCAGCTTTGGACTAGCGGGAAGCGAGCAGTACTTC.

Many counts were recorded for this clonotype. The chain recombines TRBV6-1 with TRBJ2-7, with D perhaps matching TRBD1 (6 bases). Germline V gene sequence: CDR1 MNHNS, CDR2 SASEGT. Trimming stripped 2 bases from V and 0 bases from J, with 11 bases between. This CDR3 has 15 amino acids. CDR3 protein: CASSELPDSSYEQYF. For the CDR3, the DNA is TGTGCCAGCAGTGAACTTCCGGACAGCTCCTACGAGCAGTACTTC.